The present T cell receptor beta chain was sequenced within a study of CD8 T cells in ankylosing spondylitis. Study results and caveats: Enrichment of disease-linked clones was reportedly significant in matched ankylosing spondylitis synovial fluid. Prior work had noted some motif variants in reactive arthritis blood and synovial fluid. There was a TCR beta motif, made of 7 to 9 highly homologous variants, that appeared characteristic of ankylosing spondylitis blood.

With regard to this clonotype: What it binds is not known.

Quantitative molecular-barcoded 5'-RACE generated the TCR beta libraries. One entry per CDR3 protein results from TCRdb running MiXCR on the 5' RACE reads. The sample includes hundreds of thousands of distinct CDR3 sequences, around 26% of them seen just once. The germline V and J ends were trimmed by 4 bases and 2 bases, with 13 bases remaining between them. The CDR3 is 14 residues long. CDR1 is SGHRS and CDR2 is YFSETQ in the germline V gene. This sequence originates from a male donor with ankylosing spondylitis. This chain links TRBV5-1 with TRBJ2-7, with D tentatively TRBD1 or TRBD2 (6 bases each). The sample taken for sequencing was blood, either unsorted or a sorted T cell fraction (not recorded which). The CDR3 protein is CASSEGGTAYEQYF. The CDR3 bases are TGCGCCAGCAGCGAAGGGGGGACGGCCTACGAGCAGTACTTC.